Listed here are 5 T cell receptor beta chains from one sample, sequenced in a study of blood T cell repertoires in COVID-19. Assay: immunoSEQ multiplex PCR; the TCRdb copy retains only in-frame clones and omits some. The table shows some 170,000 clones, with roughly 87% occurring only once. Sequencing was performed on peripheral blood. Receptors were obtained from an older woman who had recovered from COVID-19.

This chain joins TRBV4-1 and TRBJ2-5, with 7 positions matching TRBD2. The J segment lost 2 bases and the V segment lost 0 bases, leaving 3 bases of the junction unmatched. The CDR3 covers 15 residues. Germline CDR1 is MGHRA and CDR2 is YSYEKL. The CDR3 reads CASSQEGGGQETQYF. The CDR3 DNA follows: TGCGCCAGCAGCCAAGAGGGGGGGGGTCAAGAGACCCAGTACTTC.

This clone was seen a handful of times. The chain links TRBV3-1 (or the pseudogene TRBV3-2) to TRBJ2-5, with 13 bases that match TRBD2. The CDR3 covers 17 residues. After removal of 1 base from V and 3 bases from J, the junction contained 5 bases not matched to a gene. Germline V gene data show CDR1 as LGHDT and CDR2 as YNNKEL (reference sequence). The CDR3 loop reads CASSQVPGLAGKETQYF. The CDR3, as DNA: TGTGCCAGCAGCCAAGTCCCGGGACTAGCGGGGAAAGAGACCCAGTACTTC.

This chain joins TRBV29-1 and TRBJ1-1, with unresolved D. The V gene lost 2 bases and the J gene lost 8 bases, with 9 bases spanning the gap. The CDR3 has 11 residues. Germline CDR1 is SQVTM and CDR2 is ANQGSEA. CDR3 region: CSVEIAGEAFF. For the CDR3, the DNA is TGCAGCGTTGAAATAGCGGGCGAAGCTTTCTTT. Based on the CDR3 plus reference TRBV29-1 and TRBJ1-1, the full variable domain is SAVISQKPSRDICQRGTSLTIQCQVDSQVTMMFWYRQQPGQSLTLIATANQGSEATYESGFVIDKFPISRPNLTFSTLTVSNMSPEDSSIYLCSVEIAGEAFFGQGTRLTVV.

The rearrangement uses TRBV7-9 and TRBJ2-7; no reliable D call. Trimming pared 3 bases from V and 2 bases from J, leaving 14 bases between. CDR1 SEHNR and CDR2 FQNEAQ come from the germline V gene (reference sequence). The CDR3 has 15 amino acids. CDR3 loop: CASSLVPAVTYEQYF. CDR3 bases: TGTGCCAGCAGCTTGGTTCCCGCGGTAACCTACGAGCAGTACTTC.

The J gene is TRBJ1-6, the V gene TRBV7-2; 8 bases line up with TRBD1. CDR1 SGHTA and CDR2 FQGNSA come from the germline V gene. The J segment lost 7 bases and the V segment lost 5 bases, leaving 10 bases of the junction unmatched. The CDR3 totals 16 residues. The CDR3 sequence: CASSPPSGQENSPLHF. The CDR3 coding sequence is TGTGCCAGCAGCCCCCCCTCGGGACAGGAGAATTCACCCCTCCACTTT.